The clone carrying this T cell receptor beta chain appeared once. This CDR3 contains 14 residues. CDR1 KGHSH and CDR2 LQKENI come from the germline V gene. V was clipped by 6 bases and J by 6 bases, with 17 bases between them. Some clones are missing from TCRdb's copy, which holds only in-frame ones; the method was immunoSEQ multiplex PCR. Of 55,000 to 85,000 clones listed, around 90% were seen once; the top ten hold 0.29%. This entry comes from a study of T cell changes during pregnancy in multiple sclerosis. The TCR originated in a female donor with multiple sclerosis, enrolled in a pregnancy study. This specimen consisted of CD4+ T cells from peripheral blood mononuclear cells, obtained after pregnancy. V usage is TRBV18 and J usage is TRBJ1-2; weak D call: TRBD1 (6 bases). The CDR3 loop is CASSSRQEVDGYTF. The CDR3 DNA follows: TGTGCCAGCTCTTCGCGACAGGAGGTTGATGGCTACACCTTC.